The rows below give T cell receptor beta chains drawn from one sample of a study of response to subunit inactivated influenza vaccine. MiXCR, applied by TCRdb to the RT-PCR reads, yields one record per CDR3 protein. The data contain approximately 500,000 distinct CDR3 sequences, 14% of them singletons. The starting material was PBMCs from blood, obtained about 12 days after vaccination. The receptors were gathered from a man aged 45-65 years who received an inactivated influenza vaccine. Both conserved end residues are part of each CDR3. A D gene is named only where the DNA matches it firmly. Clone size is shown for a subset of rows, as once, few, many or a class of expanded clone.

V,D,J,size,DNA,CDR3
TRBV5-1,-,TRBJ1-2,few,TGCGCCAGCAGCCAATACGGTGTCCGGGTTACCAACAACGACTATGGCTACACCTTC,CASSQYGVRVTNNDYGYTF
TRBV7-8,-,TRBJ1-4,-,TGTGCCAGCAGCTTGGGGGGACCCTTTGGAAAACTGTTTTTT,CASSLGGPFGKLFF
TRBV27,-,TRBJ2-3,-,TGTGCCAGCGGGACGAATACGCAGTATTTT,CASGTNTQYF
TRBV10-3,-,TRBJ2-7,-,TGTGCCACCCAGGAGGGCGGCGGCTACGAGCAGTACTTC,CATQEGGGYEQYF
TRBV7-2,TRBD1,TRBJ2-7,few,TGTGCCAGCAGCCCACTGGCAGGGGGCCTATCCTACGAGCAGTACTTC,CASSPLAGGLSYEQYF
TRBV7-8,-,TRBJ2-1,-,TGTGCCAGCAGCTTAGCGTATCTAGGTATACACAATGAGCAGTTCTTC,CASSLAYLGIHNEQFF
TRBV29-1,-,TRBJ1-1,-,TGCAGCGTTAACCCCATCTCGAGCTTGTTGAAGACTGAAGCTTTCTTT,CSVNPISSLLKTEAFF
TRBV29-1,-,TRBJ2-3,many,TGCAGCGTTGACAGGCTAGCCGCAGATACGCAGTATTTT,CSVDRLAADTQYF
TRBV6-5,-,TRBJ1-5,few,TGTGCCAGCAGTTACTCGAGGGGACCCAATCAGCCCCAGCATTTT,CASSYSRGPNQPQHF
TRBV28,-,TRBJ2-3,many,TGTGCCAGCAGGGGGGCGATACTCACAGATACGCAGTATTTT,CASRGAILTDTQYF
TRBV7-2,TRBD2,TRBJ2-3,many,TGTGCCAGCACGGCGGGAGTTTTAGATACGCAGTATTTT,CASTAGVLDTQYF
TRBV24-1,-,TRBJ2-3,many,TGTGCCACCAGTGATTCGATGACCGGACAGTACACAGATACGCAGTATTTT,CATSDSMTGQYTDTQYF
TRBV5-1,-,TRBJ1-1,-,TGCGCCAGCAGCCCTAATACCAGGGCCACTGAAGCTTTCTTT,CASSPNTRATEAFF
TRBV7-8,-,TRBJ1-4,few,TGTGCCAGCAGCGAGTATAATGAAAAACTGTTTTTT,CASSEYNEKLFF
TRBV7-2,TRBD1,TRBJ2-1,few,TGTGCCAGCAGCCCTCCGGACAGGGGTTACAATGAGCAGTTCTTC,CASSPPDRGYNEQFF
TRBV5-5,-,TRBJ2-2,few,TGTGCCAGCAGCTTTAGTTTCAGAGCGAACACCGGGGAGCTGTTTTTT,CASSFSFRANTGELFF
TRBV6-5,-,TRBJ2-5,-,TGTGCCAGCAGTTCCTCCCGGTACCAAGAGACCCAGTACTTC,CASSSSRYQETQYF
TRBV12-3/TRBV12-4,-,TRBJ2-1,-,TGTGCCAGCAGTCCCTCGGGACCCGTTAAGGATGAGCAGTTCTTC,CASSPSGPVKDEQFF
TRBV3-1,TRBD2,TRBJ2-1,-,TGTGCCAGCAGCCCCGGGACTAGCGGAATTGGTTATGAGCAGTTCTTC,CASSPGTSGIGYEQFF
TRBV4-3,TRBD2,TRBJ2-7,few,TGCGCCAGCAGCCAAGGGGGCGGGAGGGCCTACGAGCAGTACTTC,CASSQGGGRAYEQYF
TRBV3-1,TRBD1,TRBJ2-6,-,TGTGCCAGCAGCCATGGACAGGCTGACTCTGGGGCCAACGTCCTGACTTTC,CASSHGQADSGANVLTF
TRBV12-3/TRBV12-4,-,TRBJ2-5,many,TGTGCCAGCAGTCCCACTGCCCAAGAGACCCAGTACTTC,CASSPTAQETQYF
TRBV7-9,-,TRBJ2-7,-,TGTGCCAGCAGCTTAGCATATGGCGGGAACTTCTACGAGCAGTACTTC,CASSLAYGGNFYEQYF
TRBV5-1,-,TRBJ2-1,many,TGCGCCAGCAGCTTGGTGTCGGGGGCTGCTAATGAGCAGTTCTTC,CASSLVSGAANEQFF
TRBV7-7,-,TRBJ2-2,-,TGTGCTAGCAGCGCGACGGCTACGAACACCGGGGAGCTGTTTTTT,CASSATATNTGELFF
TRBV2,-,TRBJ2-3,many,TGTGCCAGCAGTGGGGTCTCAGATACGCAGTATTTT,CASSGVSDTQYF
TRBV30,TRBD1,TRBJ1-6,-,TGTGCCTGGAGGAGGACAGGGGACAATTCACCCCTCCACTTT,CAWRRTGDNSPLHF
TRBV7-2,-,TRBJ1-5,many,TGTGCCAGCAGCTCTCGCCTCGGGGATCGCAATCAGCCCCAGCATTTT,CASSSRLGDRNQPQHF